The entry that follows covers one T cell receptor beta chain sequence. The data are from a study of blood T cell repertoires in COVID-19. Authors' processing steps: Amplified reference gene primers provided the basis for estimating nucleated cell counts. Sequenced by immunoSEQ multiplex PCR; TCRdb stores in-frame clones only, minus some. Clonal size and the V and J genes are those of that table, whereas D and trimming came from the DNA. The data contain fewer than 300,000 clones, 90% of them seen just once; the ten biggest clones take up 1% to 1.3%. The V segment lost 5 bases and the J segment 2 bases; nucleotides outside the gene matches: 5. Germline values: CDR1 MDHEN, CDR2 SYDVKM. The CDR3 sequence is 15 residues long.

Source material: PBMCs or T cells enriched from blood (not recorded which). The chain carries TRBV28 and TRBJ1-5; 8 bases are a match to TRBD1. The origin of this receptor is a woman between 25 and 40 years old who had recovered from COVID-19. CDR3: CASSRPGQGNQPQHF. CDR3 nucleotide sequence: TGTGCCAGCAGTCGCCCGGGACAGGGCAATCAGCCCCAGCATTTT. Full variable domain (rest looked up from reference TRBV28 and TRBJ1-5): DVKVTQSSRYLVKRTGEKVFLECVQDMDHENMFWYRQDPGLGLRLIYFSYDVKMKEKGDIPEGYSVSREKKERFSLILESASTNQTSMYLCASSRPGQGNQPQHFGDGTRLSIL.